A single sample gave rise to the 28 T cell receptor beta chains below, sequenced in a study of cytotoxic CD8 clonotypes in ibrutinib-treated CLL (dated by TCRdb to 2020 to 2023). Libraries came from the immunoSEQ multiplex PCR assay. TCRdb stores this immuneACCESS table with in-frame sequences only. Part of the clones is absent; in the studies checked, under half of the shortfall reflects unresolved V genes, and no reason is known for the rest. The sample table holds approximately 50,000 clones, of which roughly 49% were seen once. The ten largest clones capture about 24% of the sample. This specimen's time point label, per the study, means: progressive disease on ibrutinib. Sequencing was performed on PBMCs, taken at disease progression, from a patient treated with ibrutinib. The receptors come from a human donor with chronic lymphocytic leukemia.

The gene calls are TRBV9 and TRBJ1-1, with TRBD1 matching over 7 bases. The CDR3 is 14 residues long. Unmatched junction bases numbered 5, after V lost 2 bases and J lost 4 bases. CDR1 is SGDLS, CDR2 YYNGEE, per germline. The CDR3 loop reads CASSVRGSVTEAFF. For the CDR3, the DNA is TGTGCCAGCAGCGTCAGGGGGTCGGTCACTGAAGCTTTCTTT.

The chain couples TRBV13 to TRBJ2-1; unclear D gene. Deletions cut 1 base from V and 9 bases from J, with 7 bases between. Germline V gene sequence: CDR1 PRHDT, CDR2 FYEKMQ (reference sequence). The CDR3 totals 12 residues. The CDR3 reads CASSLATSEQFF. The CDR3 nucleotides are TGTGCCAGCAGCTTAGCGACCAGTGAGCAGTTCTTC.

The CDR3 DNA follows: TGTGCCAGCAGCCAAGCCGAGGGTACAAATGAGCAGTTCTTC. This sequence encodes CASSQAEGTNEQFF. The chain uses TRBV4-2 and TRBJ2-1; weak D call: TRBD2 (5 bases). Germline CDR1 and CDR2: LGHNA and YNFKEQ. This CDR3 region has 14 residues. V lost 1 base to trimming and J lost 7 bases, with 11 bases between them.

The chain links TRBV30 to TRBJ2-5; D not resolved. Per the germline V gene, CDR1 is GTSNPN and CDR2 is SVGIG (reference sequence). The CDR3 is made up of 11 amino acids. V lost 3 bases and J lost 7, with 9 bases in between. The CDR3 reads CAWRGGRTQYF. The CDR3 coding sequence is TGTGCCTGGAGAGGTGGTCGGACCCAGTACTTC.

This chain uses TRBV10-3 with TRBJ2-3, with D hard to call. Trimming removed 6 bases from V and 0 bases from J, with 13 bases in between. The CDR3 loop spans 15 amino acids. Germline V CDR1 and CDR2: ENHRY, SYGVKD. CDR3 DNA: TGTGCCATCAGCGGATTCCTAACTAGCACAGATACGCAGTATTTT. Translating it yields CAISGFLTSTDTQYF.

In the case of this clone: One end of the junction does not line up with germline, which may come from a read error. This rearrangement joins TRBV6-1 to TRBJ2-7, with D maybe TRBD2 (5 bases). This CDR3 has 11 residues. Germline V gives CDR1 MNHNS, CDR2 SASEGT. The CDR3 here is CASSDPASPLF. The CDR3 DNA reads TGTGCCAGCAGTGACCCGGCTAGCCCGCTTTTT.

This clone turned up a few times. The genes are TRBV7-8 and TRBJ1-6; perhaps TRBD1 as D (5 bases). The CDR3 spans 15 residues. Trimming removed 2 bases at V and 8 bases at J, with 13 bases between. Germline CDR1 reads SGHVS; CDR2 reads FQNEAQ. Here the CDR3 reads CASSLMRQGHSPLHF. CDR3 nucleotide sequence: TGTGCCAGCAGCTTAATGCGGCAGGGACATTCACCCCTCCACTTT.

The CDR3 nucleotides are TGTGCCAGCTCCCGGGGGACTACCGAAGAGACCCAGTACTTC. This codes for CASSRGTTEETQYF. The genes are TRBV18 and TRBJ2-5, with 7 bases fitting TRBD2. V shed 6 bases, J shed 3 bases, and the junction held 7 bases outside the gene matches. Germline assignment: CDR1 KGHSH and CDR2 LQKENI. The CDR3 is made up of 14 amino acids.

Only a few counts were recorded for this clone. J is TRBJ2-7 and V is TRBV15, with 7 positions matching TRBD1. CDR1 and CDR2 (germline): LNHNV, YYDKDF (reference sequence). V was pared by 3 bases and J by 8 bases, with 13 bases of the junction left unmatched. CDR3 length: 15 residues. CDR3 DNA sequence: TGTGCCACCAGCAGCGACCGGGACAGCGTACTCAAGCAGTACTTC. Its protein product is CATSSDRDSVLKQYF.

The count of this clone is one. CDR3 sequence: CASSESSGRAEDTQYF. CDR3 sequence (DNA): TGTGCCAGCAGCGAGTCCAGCGGGAGGGCCGAGGATACGCAGTATTTT. V usage is TRBV9 and J usage is TRBJ2-3; 10 bases are a match to TRBD2. CDR3 length: 16 residues. Germline values: CDR1 SGDLS, CDR2 YYNGEE. V lost 3 bases and J lost 6; bases outside the gene matches: 10.

This clone was counted many times. The chain carries TRBV30 and TRBJ1-3, with D perhaps matching TRBD1 (6 bases). The CDR3 is 12 residues long. Trimming cost V 1 base and J 8 bases, with 9 bases left between them. Germline lookup yields CDR1 GTSNPN and CDR2 SVGIG (reference sequence). As DNA, the CDR3 is TGTGCCTGGAGTGCGGGGGCCGACACCATATATTTT. Translation: CAWSAGADTIYF.

The chain couples TRBV19 to TRBJ2-1, with TRBD2 matching 9 bases. The germline CDR1 and CDR2 sequences are LNHDA and SQIVND (reference sequence). J was trimmed by 8 bases and V by 4 bases; bases with no gene match: 9. The CDR3 has 15 amino acids. CDR3 in DNA: TGTGCCAGTAGTAGGGATGGGCTAGCGGGGTATGAGCAGTTCTTC. Its translation is CASSRDGLAGYEQFF. The whole variable domain, remainder taken from reference TRBV19 and TRBJ2-1, is DGGITQSPKYLFRKEGQNVTLSCEQNLNHDAMYWYRQDPGQGLRLIYYSQIVNDFQKGDIAEGYSVSREKKESFPLTVTSAQKNPTAFYLCASSRDGLAGYEQFFGPGTRLTVL.

V is TRBV7-2 and J is TRBJ2-7; D may be TRBD1 (5 bases). The V and J ends lost 1 base and 3 bases respectively, with 10 bases between them. This CDR3 is built from 14 residues. CDR1 and CDR2 (germline): SGHTA, FQGNSA. The CDR3 nucleotides read TGTGCCAGCAGCTTAGTCACCGACAGCTACGAGCAGTACTTC. This gives the protein CASSLVTDSYEQYF.

This clone was observed a handful of times. The chain joins TRBV5-1 to TRBJ2-3; maybe TRBD2 (6 bases). Trimming removed 4 bases at V and 3 bases at J, with 9 bases between. Germline CDR1 is SGHRS and CDR2 is YFSETQ. The CDR3 runs 13 residues. CDR3 loop: CASSPLATDTQYF. CDR3 sequence (DNA): TGCGCCAGCAGCCCTCTAGCGACAGATACGCAGTATTTT.

The chain is built from TRBV18 and TRBJ1-2; 7 bases match TRBD1. In germline, CDR1 is KGHSH, CDR2 LQKENI. The CDR3 spans 13 residues. With V trimmed by 4 bases and J by 2 bases, 1 base remained unmatched. The CDR3 is CASSQTGNYGYTF. The CDR3 DNA reads TGTGCCAGCTCACAGACAGGGAACTATGGCTACACCTTC.

This clone occurred once. This chain connects TRBV25-1 to TRBJ2-3; 10 nucleotides align to TRBD1. Losses at the gene ends were 0 bases for V and 1 base for J; bases not matched to a gene: 4. The CDR3 has 17 amino acids. CDR1 is MGHDK, CDR2 SYGVNS, per germline. CDR3 sequence (DNA): TGTGCCAGCAGTGAATATACCGGGACAGGGGGCACAGATACGCAGTATTTT. This encodes CASSEYTGTGGTDTQYF.

The chain carries TRBV7-9 and TRBJ1-4; 9 bases match TRBD1. The CDR3 length is 14 residues. Per germline, CDR1 SEHNR and CDR2 FQNEAQ (reference sequence). The junction had 2 bases not matched to a gene; V was cut back by 4 bases and J by 5 bases. The CDR3 reads CASSSGQGNEKLFF. The CDR3 coding sequence is TGTGCCAGCAGCTCGGGACAGGGAAATGAAAAACTGTTTTTT.

This clone was recorded a few times. This chain links TRBV28 with TRBJ1-1; 9 nucleotides agree with TRBD1. V gave up 8 bases and J gave up 3 bases; unmatched junction bases: 10. CDR1 and CDR2 (germline): MDHEN, SYDVKM. The CDR3 has 15 residues. The CDR3 DNA follows: TGTGCCAGCGGGGGGCAACAGGGGGCGTACACTGAAGCTTTCTTT. Its translation is CASGGQQGAYTEAFF. The variable domain in full, completed from reference TRBV28 and TRBJ1-1, reads DVKVTQSSRYLVKRTGEKVFLECVQDMDHENMFWYRQDPGLGLRLIYFSYDVKMKEKGDIPEGYSVSREKKERFSLILESASTNQTSMYLCASGGQQGAYTEAFFGQGTRLTVV.

This chain uses TRBV5-1 with TRBJ1-1, with D perhaps TRBD1 (5 bases). CDR3 length equals 15 residues. CDR1 and CDR2 (germline): SGHRS, YFSETQ. The V gene lost 0 bases and the J gene lost 4 bases, with 13 bases spanning the gap. The CDR3 is CASSLDGGGGTEAFF. The CDR3 nucleotides read TGCGCCAGCAGCTTGGATGGGGGAGGCGGCACTGAAGCTTTCTTT.

The chain recombines TRBV29-1 with TRBJ2-5; D unclear. V lost 7 bases and J lost 0, with 12 bases in between. The CDR3 consists of 13 residues. CDR1 is SQVTM, CDR2 ANQGSEA, per germline. CDR3 loop: CSGSTLYQETQYF. The CDR3 DNA is TGCAGCGGGTCGACGCTGTACCAAGAGACCCAGTACTTC.

Only a few counts were recorded for this clone. The chain employs TRBV4-1 and TRBJ2-1; tentatively, D is TRBD1 (5 bases). This CDR3 comprises 13 residues. The germline gives CDR1 MGHRA, CDR2 YSYEKL. Trimming pared 4 bases from V and 8 bases from J, leaving 12 bases between. The CDR3 nucleotides read TGCGCCAGCAGCCGTACCCAGGGCGATGAGCAGTTCTTC. Encoded protein: CASSRTQGDEQFF.

V gene TRBV7-8 combines with J gene TRBJ1-1; TRBD1 matches 7 bases. The germline gives CDR1 SGHVS, CDR2 FQNEAQ. The CDR3 contains 13 residues. V gave up 5 bases and J gave up 5 bases; unmatched junction bases: 5. CDR3 nucleotides: TGTGCCAGCAGCCTAACAGGGGAAACTGAAGCTTTCTTT. This encodes CASSLTGETEAFF.

This chain links TRBV11-3 with TRBJ2-2; D is uncertain. With 4 bases removed from V and 6 bases from J, the gap between germline ends came to 12 bases. The CDR3 has 14 amino acids. Per the germline V gene, CDR1 is SGHNT and CDR2 is YENEEA. CDR3 DNA: TGTGCCAGCAGCTCAAATCTTGGGCCCGGGGAGCTGTTTTTT. This gives the protein CASSSNLGPGELFF.

The chain uses TRBV11-2 and TRBJ2-3, with 7 positions matching TRBD1. The CDR3 runs to 15 residues. The germline gives CDR1 SGHAT, CDR2 FQNNGV. The trim removed 7 bases at V and 1 base at J, leaving 8 bases unmatched. CDR3: CASIRQGVGTDTQYF. Written as DNA, the CDR3 is TGTGCCAGCATCAGGCAGGGGGTCGGCACAGATACGCAGTATTTT. The variable domain in full, completed from reference TRBV11-2 and TRBJ2-3, reads EAGVAQSPRYKIIEKRQSVAFWCNPISGHATLYWYQQILGQGPKLLIQFQNNGVVDDSQLPKDRFSAERLKGVDSTLKIQPAKLEDSAVYLCASIRQGVGTDTQYFGPGTRLTVL.

In its sample, this clone was seen a few times. The rearrangement joins TRBV28 to TRBJ2-1; 7 nucleotides align to TRBD1. The CDR3 is 13 residues long. Trimming cost V 6 bases and J 4 bases; bases outside gene matches: 3. The germline V gene encodes CDR1 MDHEN and CDR2 SYDVKM. As DNA, the CDR3 is TGTGCCAGCAGCTGGGGACAGTACAATGAGCAGTTCTTC. Residues: CASSWGQYNEQFF.

DNA for the CDR3: TGTGCCAGCAGCTTGAGCGGGGTCAATCAGCCCCAGCATTTT. This translates into CASSLSGVNQPQHF. This chain joins TRBV7-9 and TRBJ1-5; D gene ambiguous. Germline V lookup: CDR1 SEHNR, CDR2 FQNEAQ (reference sequence). V was clipped by 3 bases and J by 3 bases, with 9 bases between them. This CDR3 has 14 amino acids.

CDR3 residues: CASTPREGYQETQYF. The CDR3 DNA reads as TGTGCCAGCACCCCGCGGGAGGGGTACCAAGAGACCCAGTACTTC. The chain carries TRBV4-2 and TRBJ2-5; 9 bases map to TRBD2. The CDR3 spans 15 residues. The V and J ends lost 7 bases and 0 bases, in that order; junction bases with no gene match: 6. The germline V gene has CDR1 LGHNA and CDR2 YNFKEQ.

In its sample, this clone was seen a few times. The chain uses TRBV12-2 and TRBJ2-7; the table gives TRBD2 as D, unverified against the DNA. TRBV12-2 is a pseudogene segment. The length of the CDR3 is 15 residues. CDR3 sequence (DNA): TGTGCAAGTCGCTTAGGGGGGACTAGCGGATACGAGCAGTACTTC. Amino acid sequence: CASRLGGTSGYEQYF.